This T cell receptor (beta chain) emerged from a study of OX40 agonist ivuxolimab in advanced cancers. Repertoires were generated with immunoSEQ multiplex PCR, while TCRdb's copy carries only in-frame clones and drops some. This sample has roughly 88,000 clones, with 70% to 90% found just once. Trimming removed 0 bases at V and 9 bases at J, with 9 bases between. The CDR3 totals 11 residues. Germline values: CDR1 DFQATT, CDR2 SNEGSKA (reference sequence). The chain links TRBV20-1 to TRBJ2-7; D is undetermined. The TCR originated in an adult with an advanced solid tumor such as melanoma, head and neck, liver or kidney cancer. The sample here was CD4+ or CD8+ T cells sorted from blood, taken in a trial of the OX40 agonist ivuxolimab. CDR3 sequence (DNA): TGCAGTGCTAGAGAGCCCCCCGTGCAGTACTTC. Its protein product is CSAREPPVQYF.